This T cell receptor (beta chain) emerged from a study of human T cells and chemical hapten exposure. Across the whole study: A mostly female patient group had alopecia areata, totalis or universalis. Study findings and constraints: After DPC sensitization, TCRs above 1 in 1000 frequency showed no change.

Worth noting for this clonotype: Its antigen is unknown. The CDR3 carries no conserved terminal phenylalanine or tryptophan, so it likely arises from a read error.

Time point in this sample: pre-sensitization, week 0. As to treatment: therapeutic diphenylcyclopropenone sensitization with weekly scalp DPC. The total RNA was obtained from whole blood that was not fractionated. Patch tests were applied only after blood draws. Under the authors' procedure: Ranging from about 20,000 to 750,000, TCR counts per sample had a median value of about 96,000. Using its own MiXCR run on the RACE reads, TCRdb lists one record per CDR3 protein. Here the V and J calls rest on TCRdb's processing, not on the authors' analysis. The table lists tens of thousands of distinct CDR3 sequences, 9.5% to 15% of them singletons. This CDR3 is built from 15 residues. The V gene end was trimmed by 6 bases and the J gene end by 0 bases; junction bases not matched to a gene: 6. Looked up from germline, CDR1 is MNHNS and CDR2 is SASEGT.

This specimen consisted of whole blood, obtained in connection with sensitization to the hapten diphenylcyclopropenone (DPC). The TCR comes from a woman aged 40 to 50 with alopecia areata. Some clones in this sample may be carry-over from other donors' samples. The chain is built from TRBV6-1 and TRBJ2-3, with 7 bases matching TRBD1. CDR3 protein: CASSIQGMSTDTQYS. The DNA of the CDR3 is TGTGCCAGCAGCATACAGGGGATGAGCACAGATACGCAGTATTCT.